The sequence of this TCR beta chain was determined in a study of T cell responses to AZD1222 COVID-19 vaccine (dated by TCRdb to the early 2020s). For the wider study: TCR sequencing was performed for about 250 trial participants, of whom some 200 were given two doses of AZD1222 and 26 were given two doses of MenACWY control vaccine. Trial participants were enrolled by age into 18-55, 56-69 and 70-plus year subgroups, with around 150, 28 and 57 TCR-sequenced participants respectively.

The CDR3 regions of human TCRbeta chains were analyzed by immunosequencing. The study's own analysis went as follows. TCRs in the repertoires were matched against a reference library of SARS-CoV-2-specific TCRs that had been generated with the MIRA antigen-specificity platform. Breadth was defined as the fraction of unique TCRs that were SARS-CoV-2-associated, and depth was defined as the fraction of total T cells that were SARS-CoV-2-associated. Each spike-specific TCR was assigned to its reactive spike region and to a CD4 or CD8 class using the MIRA data. Log10-transformed breadth and depth values were compared by one-way ANOVA with Sidak's multiple comparisons tests. TCRdb took over this immuneACCESS table, retaining in-frame rearrangements with V and J assigned. Such tables are incomplete; in checked studies, under half of the missing clones stem from an unresolved V gene, and the remainder is unexplained. The V and J calls and clone size are taken from that table; D and trimming were inferred from the DNA. The sample has about 140,000 clones on record, about 93% of them singletons. The ten largest clones add up to roughly 7.1% of the sample.

As for this clone: The antigen this receptor binds is unknown. No base quality values were provided; no much bigger clone lies one nucleotide off.

What the research found in general, with its limitations: Because no day 14 peak-response samples were available, repertoires were characterized only after the peak T cell response. After two AZD1222 doses, spike-specific TCR breadth and depth were significantly higher than at day 0 and than in MenACWY recipients. Participants were mostly white British, with more females than males. The authors suggested clonal diversity may have been underestimated. Conclusions about previously exposed vaccinees were limited because only a handful of AZD1222 recipients were SARS-CoV-2 seropositive at baseline. In the small 56-69-year group, the increase in depth fell short of significance, most likely because of low power. Vaccine-associated CD4 TCRs spanned the whole spike protein, with dominant responses in regions 160-218 and 743-854. Epitopes outside the regions mutated in the B.1.351 and B.1.1.7 variants were reportedly recognized by nearly half of the unique spike-specific TCRs.

The time point tag for this specimen amounts to: about 28 days (+/-7) after the second vaccine dose. AZD1222 recipients given second doses at about 4 weeks or at about 12 weeks were pooled, since spike-specific TCR depth and breadth were not found to differ between the two schedules. Samples from vaccinated people were obtained from the UK trials COV001 and COV002, which included a single-blind randomized controlled phase 2/3 trial of AZD1222 (ChAdOx1 nCoV-19) in healthy adults. For TCRbeta chain sequencing, PBMC samples from trial participants were taken at day 0 and at day 28 after the second dose. Based on the germline V gene, the CDR1 and CDR2 sequences are SGHDT and YYEEEE. V is trimmed back by 3 bases and J by 12 bases, and the junction contains 7 bases that no gene match accounts for. There are 13 amino acids in the CDR3, from cysteine to phenylalanine inclusive. Here the CDR3 DNA is all that survives: 39 bases in frame from base 1.

This receptor was obtained from an adult who received the AZD1222 COVID-19 vaccine. The chain was built from TRBV5-6 and TRBJ2-3; TRBD2 matches 10 bases in the middle. Sequences were derived from peripheral blood, sampled 28 days after the second AZD1222 dose. Here is the DNA: TGTGCCAGCAGCTCGAGACTAGCGGGTCGCCAGTATTTT. It is translated as CASSSRLAGRQYF. With the portions outside the CDR3 filled from the reference TRBV5-6 and TRBJ2-3 genes, the complete variable region becomes DAGVTQSPTHLIKTRGQQVTLRCSPKSGHDTVSWYQQALGQGPQFIFQYYEEEERQRGNFPDRFSGHQFPNYSSELNVNALLLGDSALYLCASSSRLAGRQYFGPGTRLTVL.